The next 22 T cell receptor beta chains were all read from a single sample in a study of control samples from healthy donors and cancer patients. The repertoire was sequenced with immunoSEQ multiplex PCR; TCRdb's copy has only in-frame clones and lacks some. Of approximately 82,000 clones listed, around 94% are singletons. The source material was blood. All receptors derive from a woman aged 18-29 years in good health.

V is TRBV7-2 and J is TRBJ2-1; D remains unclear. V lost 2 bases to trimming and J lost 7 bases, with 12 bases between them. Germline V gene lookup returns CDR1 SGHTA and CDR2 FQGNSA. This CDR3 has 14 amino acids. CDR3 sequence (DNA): TGTGCCAGCAGCTTATTGGTGGTGGGGAATGAGCAGTTCTTC. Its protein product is CASSLLVVGNEQFF.

This CDR3 reads CATSELGTRRPYSNQPQHF. The CDR3 DNA is TGTGCCACCAGTGAGTTAGGGACACGAAGACCGTATAGCAATCAGCCCCAGCATTTT. The chain uses TRBV24-1 and TRBJ1-5, with D perhaps matching TRBD1 (6 bases). The germline V and J ends were trimmed by 4 bases and 0 bases, with 21 bases remaining between them. Germline CDR1 KGHDR, CDR2 SFDVKD. CDR3 length equals 19 residues.

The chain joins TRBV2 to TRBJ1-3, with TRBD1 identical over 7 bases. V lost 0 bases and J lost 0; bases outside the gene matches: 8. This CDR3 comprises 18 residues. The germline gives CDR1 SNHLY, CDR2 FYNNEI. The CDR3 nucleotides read TGTGCCAGCAGTGAAGCTTGGGGACAGTTAGACTCTGGAAACACCATATATTTT. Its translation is CASSEAWGQLDSGNTIYF.

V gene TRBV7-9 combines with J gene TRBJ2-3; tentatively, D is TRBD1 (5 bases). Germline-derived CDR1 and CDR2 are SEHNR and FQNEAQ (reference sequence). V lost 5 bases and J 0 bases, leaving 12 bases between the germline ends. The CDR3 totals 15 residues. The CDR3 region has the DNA TGTGCCAGCAGCAAGACAGTCCCCAGCACAGATACGCAGTATTTT. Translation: CASSKTVPSTDTQYF.

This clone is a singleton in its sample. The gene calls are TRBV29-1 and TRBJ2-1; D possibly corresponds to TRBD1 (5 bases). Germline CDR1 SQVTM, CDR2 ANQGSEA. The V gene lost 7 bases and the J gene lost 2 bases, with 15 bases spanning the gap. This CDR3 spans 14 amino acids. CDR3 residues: CSGDRLLPYNEQFF. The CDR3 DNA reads TGCAGCGGTGACAGACTTCTTCCCTACAATGAGCAGTTCTTC.

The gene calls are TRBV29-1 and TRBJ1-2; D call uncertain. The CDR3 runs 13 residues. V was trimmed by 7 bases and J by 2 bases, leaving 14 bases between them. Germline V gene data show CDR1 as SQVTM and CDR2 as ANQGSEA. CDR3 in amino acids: CSARRPGNYGYTF. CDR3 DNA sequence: TGCAGCGCCCGGCGGCCGGGGAACTATGGCTACACCTTC.

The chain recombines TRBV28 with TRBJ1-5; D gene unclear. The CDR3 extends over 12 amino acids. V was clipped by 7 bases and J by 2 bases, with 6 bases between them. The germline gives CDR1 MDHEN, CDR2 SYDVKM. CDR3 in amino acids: CASTWGNQPQHF. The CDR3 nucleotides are TGTGCCAGCACCTGGGGCAATCAGCCCCAGCATTTT. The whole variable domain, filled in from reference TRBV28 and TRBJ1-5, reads DVKVTQSSRYLVKRTGEKVFLECVQDMDHENMFWYRQDPGLGLRLIYFSYDVKMKEKGDIPEGYSVSREKKERFSLILESASTNQTSMYLCASTWGNQPQHFGDGTRLSIL.

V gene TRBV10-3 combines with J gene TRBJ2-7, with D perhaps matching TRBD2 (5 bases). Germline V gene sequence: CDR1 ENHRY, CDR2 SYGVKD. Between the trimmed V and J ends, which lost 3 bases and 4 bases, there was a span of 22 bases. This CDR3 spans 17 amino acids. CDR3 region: CAISESNPGSVSYEQYF. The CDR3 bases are TGTGCCATCAGTGAATCTAATCCGGGGTCCGTATCTTACGAGCAGTACTTC.

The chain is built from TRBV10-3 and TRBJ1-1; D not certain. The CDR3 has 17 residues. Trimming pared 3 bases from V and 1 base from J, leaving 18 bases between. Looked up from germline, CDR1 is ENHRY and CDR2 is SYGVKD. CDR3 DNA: TGTGCCATCAGTGACCCAAAACCGGGCACAGCGAACACTGAAGCTTTCTTT. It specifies CAISDPKPGTANTEAFF.

DNA for the CDR3: TGTGCCAGCAGTTACTCGACGAGATTCGGGCACCGGGAGCTGTTTTTT. This gives the protein CASSYSTRFGHRELFF. The chain combines TRBV6-5 with TRBJ2-2; D gene uncertain. V shed 0 bases and J shed 9 bases, with 17 bases lying between them. The CDR3 spans 16 residues. The germline CDR1 and CDR2 sequences are MNHEY and SVGAGI.

Here the CDR3 reads CASSQERDRSNQPQHF. CDR3 nucleotides: TGTGCCAGCAGCCAAGAACGGGACCGTAGCAATCAGCCCCAGCATTTT. The chain couples TRBV3-1 (or the pseudogene TRBV3-2) to TRBJ1-5; TRBD1 is a possible D gene (5 bases). The CDR3 runs to 16 residues. Germline V gene sequence: CDR1 LGHDT, CDR2 YNNKEL (reference sequence). V lost 0 bases and J 0 bases, leaving 9 bases between the germline ends.

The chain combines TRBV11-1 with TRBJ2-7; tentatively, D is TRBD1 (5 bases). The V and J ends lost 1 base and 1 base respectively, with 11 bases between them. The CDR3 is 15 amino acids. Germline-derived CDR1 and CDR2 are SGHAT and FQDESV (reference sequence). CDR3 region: CASSLVTQGSYEQYF. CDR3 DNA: TGTGCCAGCAGCTTAGTTACCCAGGGTTCCTACGAGCAGTACTTC.

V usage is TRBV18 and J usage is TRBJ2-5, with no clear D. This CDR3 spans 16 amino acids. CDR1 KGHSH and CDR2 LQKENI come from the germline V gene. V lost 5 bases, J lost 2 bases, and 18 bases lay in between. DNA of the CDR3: TGTGCCAGCTCAGATATGTTACAGCGCGTTCAAGAGACCCAGTACTTC. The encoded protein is CASSDMLQRVQETQYF.

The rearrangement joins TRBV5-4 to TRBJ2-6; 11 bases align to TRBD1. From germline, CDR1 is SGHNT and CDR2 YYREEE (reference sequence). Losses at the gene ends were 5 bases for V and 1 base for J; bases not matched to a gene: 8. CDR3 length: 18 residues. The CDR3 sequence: CASRTPGQGASGANVLTF. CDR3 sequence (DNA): TGTGCCAGCAGGACCCCCGGACAGGGGGCTTCTGGGGCCAACGTCCTGACTTTC.

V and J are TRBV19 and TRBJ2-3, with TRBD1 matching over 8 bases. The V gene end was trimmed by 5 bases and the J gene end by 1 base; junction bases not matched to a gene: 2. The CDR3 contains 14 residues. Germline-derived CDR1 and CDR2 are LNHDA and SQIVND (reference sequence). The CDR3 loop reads CASSLGQGTDTQYF. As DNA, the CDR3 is TGTGCCAGTAGTCTGGGACAGGGCACAGATACGCAGTATTTT.

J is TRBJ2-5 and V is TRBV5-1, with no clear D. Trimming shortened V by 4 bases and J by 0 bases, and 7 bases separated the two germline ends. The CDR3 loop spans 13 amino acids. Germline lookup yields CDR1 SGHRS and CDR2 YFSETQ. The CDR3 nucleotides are TGCGCCAGCAGCCCAACCTACCAAGAGACCCAGTACTTC. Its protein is CASSPTYQETQYF.

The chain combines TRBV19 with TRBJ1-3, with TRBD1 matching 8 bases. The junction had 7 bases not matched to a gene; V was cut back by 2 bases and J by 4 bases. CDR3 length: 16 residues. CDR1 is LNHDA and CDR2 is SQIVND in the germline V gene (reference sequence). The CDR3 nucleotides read TGTGCCAGTAGTATAATCCCAGGGGGCTTCGGAAACACCATATATTTT. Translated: CASSIIPGGFGNTIYF.

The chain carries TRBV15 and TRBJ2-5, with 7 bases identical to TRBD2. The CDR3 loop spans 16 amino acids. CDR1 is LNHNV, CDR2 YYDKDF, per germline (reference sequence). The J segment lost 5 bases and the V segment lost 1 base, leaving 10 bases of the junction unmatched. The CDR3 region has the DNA TGTGCCACCAGCAGAGTGGGGCGGGAGAAGGGGGAGACCCAGTACTTC. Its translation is CATSRVGREKGETQYF.

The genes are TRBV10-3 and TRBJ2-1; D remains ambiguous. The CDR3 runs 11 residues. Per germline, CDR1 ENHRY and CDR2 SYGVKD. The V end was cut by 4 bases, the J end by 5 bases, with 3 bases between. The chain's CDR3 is CAISGDNEQFF. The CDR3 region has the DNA TGTGCCATCAGTGGAGACAATGAGCAGTTCTTC.

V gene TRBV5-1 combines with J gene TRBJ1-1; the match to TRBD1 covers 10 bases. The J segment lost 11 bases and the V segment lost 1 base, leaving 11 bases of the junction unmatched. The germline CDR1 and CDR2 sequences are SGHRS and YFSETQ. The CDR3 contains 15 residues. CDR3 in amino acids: CASSLLVGDRGRAFF. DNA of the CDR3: TGCGCCAGCAGCTTGTTGGTTGGGGACAGGGGTCGGGCTTTCTTT.

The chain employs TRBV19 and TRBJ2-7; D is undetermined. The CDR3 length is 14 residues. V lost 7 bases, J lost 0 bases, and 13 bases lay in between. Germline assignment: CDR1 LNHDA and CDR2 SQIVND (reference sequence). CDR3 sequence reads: CASTATLHSYEQYF. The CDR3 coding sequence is TGTGCCAGTACCGCGACATTACACTCCTACGAGCAGTACTTC. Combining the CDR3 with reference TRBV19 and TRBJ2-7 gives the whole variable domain DGGITQSPKYLFRKEGQNVTLSCEQNLNHDAMYWYRQDPGQGLRLIYYSQIVNDFQKGDIAEGYSVSREKKESFPLTVTSAQKNPTAFYLCASTATLHSYEQYFGPGTRLTVT.

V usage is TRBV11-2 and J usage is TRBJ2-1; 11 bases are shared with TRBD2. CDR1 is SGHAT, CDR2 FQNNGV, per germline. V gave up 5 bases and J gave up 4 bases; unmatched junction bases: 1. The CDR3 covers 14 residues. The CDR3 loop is CASSGTSGYNEQFF. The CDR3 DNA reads TGTGCCAGCAGCGGGACTAGCGGTTACAATGAGCAGTTCTTC.